These 28 T cell receptor beta chains came from one sample sequenced in a study of type 1 regulatory T cells. TCRdb independently ran MiXCR on the reads; one entry per CDR3 protein. The data show 60,000 to 70,000 distinct CDR3 sequences, about 50% seen once. These receptors are not linked to any known antigen. The material sequenced was cultured non-Tr1 T cells, either the whole culture or a sorted T cell fraction (not recorded which). The receptors were sampled from a human donor in good health.

The V and J genes are TRBV18 and TRBJ1-3; D may be TRBD1 (6 bases). Germline-derived CDR1 and CDR2 are KGHSH and LQKENI. With 3 bases removed from V and 2 bases from J, the gap between germline ends came to 17 bases. This CDR3 comprises 17 residues. CDR3 in DNA: TGTGCCAGCTCACCGCAGGAGACCAGGGGAACTGGAAACACCATATATTTT. Its protein product is CASSPQETRGTGNTIYF.

This chain uses TRBV25-1 with TRBJ1-1, with D unclear. V was cut by 3 bases and J by 1 base, with 12 bases left in between. Germline assignment: CDR1 MGHDK and CDR2 SYGVNS. The CDR3 length is 15 residues. CDR3 in amino acids: CASSDPRTGNTEAFF. Here the CDR3 DNA reads TGTGCCAGCAGTGATCCCCGGACGGGGAACACTGAAGCTTTCTTT.

This clonotype came up a few times. V is TRBV30 and J is TRBJ2-1; either TRBD1 or TRBD2 may supply D (5 bases each). The germline CDR1 and CDR2 sequences are GTSNPN and SVGIG (reference sequence). The CDR3 has 11 amino acids. Trimming left V 1 base short and J 15 bases short, with 13 bases between. Here the CDR3 reads CAWSDRDAPFF. The CDR3 coding sequence is TGTGCCTGGAGTGACCGGGACGCGCCGTTCTTC. The full variable domain, rest sourced from reference TRBV30 and TRBJ2-1, is SQTIHQWPATLVQPVGSPLSLECTVEGTSNPNLYWYRQAAGRGLQLLFYSVGIGQISSEVPQNLSASRPQDRQFILSSKKLLLSDSGFYLCAWSDRDAPFFGPGTRLTVL.

The chain links TRBV20-1 to TRBJ1-5; 7 bases map to TRBD1. The CDR3 has 13 residues. CDR1 DFQATT and CDR2 SNEGSKA come from the germline V gene (reference sequence). Trimming took 8 bases from V and 4 from J; bases not matched to a gene: 8. The CDR3 sequence: CSSSQGVNQPQHF. The CDR3 DNA follows: TGCAGTTCATCCCAGGGGGTAAATCAGCCCCAGCATTTT.

The chain uses TRBV2 and TRBJ1-3; D not resolved. Germline CDR1 is SNHLY and CDR2 is FYNNEI. V was clipped by 4 bases and J by 0 bases, with 1 base between them. This CDR3 contains 12 residues. CDR3 DNA sequence: TGTGCCAGCAGTGCCTCTGGAAACACCATATATTTT. Amino acid sequence: CASSASGNTIYF.

This clonotype was seen once. The V call is TRBV5-1, the J call TRBJ2-5; TRBD1 matches 9 bases. CDR1 and CDR2 (germline): SGHRS, YFSETQ. Trimming removed 3 bases from V and 5 bases from J; junction bases left unmatched: 8. This CDR3 is built from 15 residues. CDR3: CASSSPGQGKETQYF. DNA of the CDR3: TGCGCCAGCAGCTCTCCGGGACAGGGAAAGGAGACCCAGTACTTC.

By sample fraction, this clonotype is medium-sized. The chain joins TRBV4-1 to TRBJ1-6; 9 bases are a match to TRBD1. This CDR3 is 15 amino acids long. Losses at the gene ends were 4 bases for V and 10 bases for J; bases not matched to a gene: 8. Germline V CDR1 and CDR2: MGHRA, YSYEKL. The CDR3 spells CASSPITGGVSPLHF. The CDR3 bases are TGCGCCAGCAGCCCCATTACAGGGGGCGTCTCACCCCTCCACTTT.

The chain recombines TRBV12-3 or TRBV12-4 with TRBJ2-7, with D tentatively TRBD2 (7 bases). With 2 bases removed from V and 3 bases from J, the gap between germline ends came to 14 bases. CDR3 length: 15 residues. The CDR3 sequence: CASSLNAGALYEQYF. In nucleotides, the CDR3 is TGTGCCAGCAGTTTAAATGCGGGGGCCCTCTACGAGCAGTACTTC.

This clonotype turned up a few times. The V call is TRBV18, the J call TRBJ2-5, with a possible D match to TRBD2 (6 bases). CDR1 KGHSH and CDR2 LQKENI come from the germline V gene. CDR3 size: 15 residues. With 6 bases removed from V and 2 bases from J, the gap between germline ends came to 16 bases. The CDR3: CASSALAGSQETQYF. CDR3 sequence (DNA): TGTGCCAGCTCCGCCTTGGCGGGGAGTCAAGAGACCCAGTACTTC.

This clonotype was seen a handful of times. The chain carries TRBV4-2 and TRBJ1-5; D is possibly TRBD1 (6 bases). The V and J ends lost 4 bases and 0 bases respectively, with 13 bases between them. Looked up from germline, CDR1 is LGHNA and CDR2 is YNFKEQ. The CDR3 extends over 16 amino acids. The CDR3 sequence: CASSRGRGSSNQPQHF. DNA for the CDR3: TGTGCCAGCAGCCGTGGGAGGGGGTCTAGCAATCAGCCCCAGCATTTT.

This clonotype was detected once. The chain has TRBV2 and TRBJ2-6; tentatively, D is TRBD1 (5 bases). There are 18 residues in the CDR3. Germline CDR1 and CDR2: SNHLY and FYNNEI. Deletions cut 4 bases from V and 0 bases from J, with 16 bases between. DNA of the CDR3: TGTGCCAGCAGTGTTCTAGGGGTCTTATCCTCTGGGGCCAACGTCCTGACTTTC. Protein: CASSVLGVLSSGANVLTF.

This clonotype was seen only a few times. The chain employs TRBV7-9 and TRBJ1-2, with 8 bases matching TRBD1. The CDR3 is made up of 15 amino acids. Per germline, CDR1 SEHNR and CDR2 FQNEAQ (reference sequence). V lost 0 bases and J lost 4; bases outside the gene matches: 4. CDR3 region: CASSLAQGAVYGYTF. The CDR3, as DNA: TGTGCCAGCAGCTTAGCGCAGGGGGCGGTCTATGGCTACACCTTC.

In regard to this clonotype: A much bigger clone sits one base away, suggesting this may be a read error. V is TRBV5-1 and J is TRBJ2-3; 8 nucleotides match TRBD2. V dropped 1 base and J dropped 1; count of bases not matched to a gene: 8. The CDR3 contains 17 residues. The germline gives CDR1 SGHRS, CDR2 YFSETQ. This CDR3 reads CASSLSGSGERTDTQYF. CDR3 coding DNA: TGCGCCAGCAGCTTGAGCGGTAGCGGGGAGCGCACAGATACGCAGTATTTT.

This clonotype was picked up a small number of times. This rearrangement joins TRBV7-2 to TRBJ1-5; no reliable D call. Germline lookup yields CDR1 SGHTA and CDR2 FQGNSA. The CDR3 has 14 residues. V lost 3 bases and J 8 bases, leaving 14 bases between the germline ends. The DNA of the CDR3 is TGTGCCAGCAGCTTTAATACCGCCGTGGAGCCCCAGCATTTT. This codes for CASSFNTAVEPQHF.

This chain connects TRBV20-1 to TRBJ1-5; weak D call: TRBD1 (5 bases). Trimming took off 1 base at V and 2 bases at J, with 12 bases between the two ends. Germline V gene sequence: CDR1 DFQATT, CDR2 SNEGSKA (reference sequence). The CDR3 length is 15 residues. DNA for the CDR3: TGCAGTGCTAGAGTTGGGGGTACGGGCAATCAGCCCCAGCATTTT. Its protein product is CSARVGGTGNQPQHF.

This chain joins TRBV29-1 and TRBJ1-1, with 7 bases that match TRBD1. The CDR3 extends over 16 amino acids. Germline assignment: CDR1 SQVTM and CDR2 ANQGSEA. V dropped 7 bases and J dropped 0; count of bases not matched to a gene: 14. As DNA, the CDR3 is TGCAGCGCCGCCGTGGGCCTGACAGGGATGAACACTGAAGCTTTCTTT. As protein: CSAAVGLTGMNTEAFF.

This clonotype was observed a handful of times. The V call is TRBV29-1, the J call TRBJ1-2, with 10 bases matching TRBD1. J was trimmed by 5 bases and V by 1 base; bases with no gene match: 1. The CDR3 covers 13 residues. Germline values: CDR1 SQVTM, CDR2 ANQGSEA. The CDR3 region has the DNA TGCAGCGTTGAAGGACAGGGGGCATATGGCTACACCTTC. This codes for CSVEGQGAYGYTF.

Concerning this clonotype itself: This is likely a read error, given that the CDR3 carries no conserved phenylalanine or tryptophan at its end. J is TRBJ1-1 and V is TRBV4-1; 8 positions match TRBD1. Per germline, CDR1 MGHRA and CDR2 YSYEKL. After removal of 4 bases from V and 7 bases from J, the junction contained 11 bases not matched to a gene. The CDR3 is 15 amino acids. CDR3 amino acids: CASSRGGLDRDEAFL. CDR3 DNA: TGCGCCAGCAGCCGAGGGGGGTTGGACAGGGATGAAGCTTTCCTT.

This clonotype was detected only once. The gene calls are TRBV7-2 and TRBJ2-1; no firm D call. From germline, CDR1 is SGHTA and CDR2 FQGNSA. With 4 bases removed from V and 7 bases from J, the gap between germline ends came to 8 bases. CDR3 length equals 12 residues. Here the CDR3 reads CASSWMINEQFF. The CDR3 coding sequence is TGTGCCAGCAGCTGGATGATAAATGAGCAGTTCTTC.

Concerning this clonotype itself: One end of the junction is discordant with germline, which a read error may explain. This chain joins TRBV20-1 and TRBJ2-7; TRBD1 agrees at 10 bases. CDR1 and CDR2 (germline): DFQATT, SNEGSKA (reference sequence). This CDR3 contains 12 residues. The CDR3 DNA reads as TGCGGTGCTAGACAGGGGGCAAGCAAGCAGTACTTC. This translates into CGARQGASKQYF.

This clonotype was seen only a few times. Germline and junction disagree at one end, which may indicate a read error. The chain carries TRBV5-1 and TRBJ2-5, with D perhaps assigned TRBD1 or TRBD2 (5 bases each). The CDR3 spans 15 residues. Germline V gives CDR1 SGHRS, CDR2 YFSETQ. The CDR3, as DNA: TGCGCCAGCAACCACCTATGGATGGGGGAAGAGCCCCAGTACTTC. Translating gives CASNHLWMGEEPQYF.

This clonotype appeared once. This chain joins TRBV6-2 or TRBV6-3 and TRBJ1-3, with D possibly matching TRBD1 (6 bases). Per germline, CDR1 MNHEY and CDR2 SVGEGT. This CDR3 has 14 amino acids. Trimming removed 6 bases at V and 1 base at J, with 10 bases between. For the CDR3, the DNA is TGTGCCAGCAGATCGACAGGTTCTGGAAACACCATATATTTT. Protein: CASRSTGSGNTIYF.

This clonotype has just a few counts. V usage is TRBV27 and J usage is TRBJ1-4; TRBD1 aligns across 10 bases. CDR1 MNHEY and CDR2 SMNVEV come from the germline V gene (reference sequence). Trimming removed 7 bases from V and 7 bases from J; junction bases left unmatched: 3. This CDR3 is built from 13 residues. CDR3 sequence (DNA): TGTGCCAGCATGACAGGGGGCGCTGAAAAACTGTTTTTT. Encoded protein: CASMTGGAEKLFF.

This clonotype occurred a few times. The chain carries TRBV29-1 and TRBJ1-1; D remains unclear. CDR3 size: 13 residues. The germline V gene has CDR1 SQVTM and CDR2 ANQGSEA. Deletions cut 5 bases from V and 0 bases from J, with 10 bases between. The CDR3 coding sequence is TGCAGCGTTTCCTCAGGATTGAACACTGAAGCTTTCTTT. Protein product: CSVSSGLNTEAFF.

The J gene is TRBJ2-7, the V gene TRBV7-2; TRBD1 might be the D (6 bases). The CDR3 is made up of 12 amino acids. V dropped 4 bases and J dropped 5 bases, with 9 bases sitting between them. The germline CDR1 and CDR2 sequences are SGHTA and FQGNSA. In DNA form, the CDR3 reads TGTGCCAGCAGCTCACAGGGAAACGAGCAGTACTTC. Translation gives CASSSQGNEQYF. Based on the CDR3 plus reference TRBV7-2 and TRBJ2-7, the full variable domain is GAGVSQSPSNKVTEKGKDVELRCDPISGHTALYWYRQSLGQGLEFLIYFQGNSAPDKSGLPSDRFSAERTGGSVSTLTIQRTQQEDSAVYLCASSSQGNEQYFGPGTRLTVT.

The chain carries TRBV18 and TRBJ1-3; a possible D gene is TRBD1 (5 bases). With 3 bases removed from V and 0 bases from J, the gap between germline ends came to 12 bases. This CDR3 is 16 amino acids long. Germline lookup yields CDR1 KGHSH and CDR2 LQKENI. The CDR3 DNA sequence: TGTGCCAGCTCACCCTTGGCAGGGAACTCTGGAAACACCATATATTTT. The encoded protein is CASSPLAGNSGNTIYF.

The chain recombines TRBV7-2 with TRBJ1-1, with 7 bases fitting TRBD1. V trimming: 2 bases; J trimming: 5 bases; junction bases outside the gene matches: 2. In germline, CDR1 is SGHTA, CDR2 FQGNSA. The CDR3 consists of 13 residues. The CDR3 loop is CASSLWDSTEAFF. CDR3 sequence (DNA): TGTGCCAGCAGCTTATGGGACAGTACTGAAGCTTTCTTT.

The chain is built from TRBV5-1 and TRBJ1-2; no firm D call. In germline, CDR1 is SGHRS, CDR2 YFSETQ. V was pared by 4 bases and J by 4 bases, with 11 bases between. The CDR3 sequence is 13 residues long. CDR3 protein: CASSVDGLYGYTF. The DNA of the CDR3 is TGCGCCAGCAGCGTAGACGGCCTCTATGGCTACACCTTC.